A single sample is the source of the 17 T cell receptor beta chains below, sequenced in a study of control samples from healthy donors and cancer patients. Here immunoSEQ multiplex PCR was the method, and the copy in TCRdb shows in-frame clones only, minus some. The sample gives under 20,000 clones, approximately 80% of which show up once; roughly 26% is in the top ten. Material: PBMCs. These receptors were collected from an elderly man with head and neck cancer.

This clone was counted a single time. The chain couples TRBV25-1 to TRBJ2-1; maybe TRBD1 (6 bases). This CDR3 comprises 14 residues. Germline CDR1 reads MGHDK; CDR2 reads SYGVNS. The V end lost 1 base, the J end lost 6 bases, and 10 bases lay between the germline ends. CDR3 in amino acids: CASSEFTGTNEQFF. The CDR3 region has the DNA TGTGCCAGCAGTGAATTTACAGGGACCAATGAGCAGTTCTTC.

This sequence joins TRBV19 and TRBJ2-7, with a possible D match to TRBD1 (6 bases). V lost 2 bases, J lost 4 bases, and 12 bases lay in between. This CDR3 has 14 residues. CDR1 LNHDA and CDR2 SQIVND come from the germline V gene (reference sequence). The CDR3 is CASSIQDSLYEQYF. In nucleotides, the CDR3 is TGTGCCAGTAGTATACAGGACAGCCTTTACGAGCAGTACTTC.

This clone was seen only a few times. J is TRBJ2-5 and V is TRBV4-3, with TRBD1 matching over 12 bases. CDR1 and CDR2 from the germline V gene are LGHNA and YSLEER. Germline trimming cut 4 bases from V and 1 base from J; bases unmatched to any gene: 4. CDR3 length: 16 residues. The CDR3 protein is CASSLLGQGAQETQYF. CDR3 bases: TGCGCCAGCAGCCTCTTGGGACAGGGGGCCCAAGAGACCCAGTACTTC.

Here the CDR3 reads CASSDLGQGLYNEQFF. The CDR3 DNA reads as TGTGCCAGCAGTGACCTGGGACAGGGCCTCTACAATGAGCAGTTCTTC. The V gene is TRBV2, the J gene TRBJ2-1; 9 bases map to TRBD1. V trimming: 3 bases; J trimming: 3 bases; junction bases outside the gene matches: 6. There are 16 residues in the CDR3. Germline CDR1 SNHLY, CDR2 FYNNEI. The whole variable domain, remainder taken from reference TRBV2 and TRBJ2-1, is EPEVTQTPSHQVTQMGQEVILRCVPISNHLYFYWYRQILGQKVEFLVSFYNNEISEKSEIFDDQFSVERPDGSNFTLKIRSTKLEDSAMYFCASSDLGQGLYNEQFFGPGTRLTVL.

The CDR3 nucleotides read TGTGCCAGCAGCTTAGTTCATTACGGGACCTACGAGCAGTACTTC. It translates to CASSLVHYGTYEQYF. V gene TRBV7-2 combines with J gene TRBJ2-7; a possible D gene is TRBD2 (5 bases). This CDR3 region has 15 residues. Trimming removed 1 base from V and 2 bases from J, with 12 bases in between. The V gene's germline CDR1 is SGHTA and CDR2 FQGNSA.

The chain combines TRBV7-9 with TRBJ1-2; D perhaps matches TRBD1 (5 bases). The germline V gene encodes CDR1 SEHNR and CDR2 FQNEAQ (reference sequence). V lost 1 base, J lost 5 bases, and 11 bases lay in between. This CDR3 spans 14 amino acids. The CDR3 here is CASSLEVTEYGYTF. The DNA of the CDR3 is TGTGCCAGCAGCTTAGAGGTGACAGAGTATGGCTACACCTTC. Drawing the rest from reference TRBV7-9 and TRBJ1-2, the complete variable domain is DTGVSQNPRHKITKRGQNVTFRCDPISEHNRLYWYRQTLGQGPEFLTYFQNEAQLEKSRLLSDRFSAERPKGSFSTLEIQRTEQGDSAMYLCASSLEVTEYGYTFGSGTRLTVV.

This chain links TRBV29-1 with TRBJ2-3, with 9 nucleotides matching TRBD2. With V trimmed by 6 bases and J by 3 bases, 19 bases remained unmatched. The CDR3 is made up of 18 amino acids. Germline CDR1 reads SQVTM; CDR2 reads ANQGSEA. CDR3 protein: CSVKGRGGAGGDTDTQYF. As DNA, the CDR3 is TGCAGCGTGAAGGGCAGGGGAGGTGCGGGAGGGGATACAGATACGCAGTATTTT.

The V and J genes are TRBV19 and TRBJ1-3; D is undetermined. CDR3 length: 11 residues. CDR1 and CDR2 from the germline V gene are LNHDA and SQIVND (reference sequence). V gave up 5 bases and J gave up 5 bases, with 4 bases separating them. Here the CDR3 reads CASSVRNTIYF. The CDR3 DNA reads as TGTGCCAGTAGTGTGAGAAACACCATATATTTT.

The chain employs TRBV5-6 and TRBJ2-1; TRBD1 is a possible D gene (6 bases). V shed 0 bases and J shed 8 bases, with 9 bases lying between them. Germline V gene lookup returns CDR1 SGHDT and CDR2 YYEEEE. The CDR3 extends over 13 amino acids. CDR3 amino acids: CASSLARGHEQFF. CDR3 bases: TGTGCCAGCAGCTTGGCCAGGGGACATGAGCAGTTCTTC.

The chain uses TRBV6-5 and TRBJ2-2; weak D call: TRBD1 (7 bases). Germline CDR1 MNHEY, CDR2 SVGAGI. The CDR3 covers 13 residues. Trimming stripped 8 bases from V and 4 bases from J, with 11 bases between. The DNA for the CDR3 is TGTGCCAGCCAGGGGGAGGCCACCGGGGAGCTGTTTTTT. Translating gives CASQGEATGELFF.

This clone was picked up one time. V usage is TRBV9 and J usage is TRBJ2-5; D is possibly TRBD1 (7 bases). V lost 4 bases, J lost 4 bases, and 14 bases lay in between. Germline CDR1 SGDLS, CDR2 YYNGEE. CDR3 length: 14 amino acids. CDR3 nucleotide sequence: TGTGCCAGCAGCATCTCAGGGGGAGGAGAGACCCAGTACTTC. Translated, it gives CASSISGGGETQYF.

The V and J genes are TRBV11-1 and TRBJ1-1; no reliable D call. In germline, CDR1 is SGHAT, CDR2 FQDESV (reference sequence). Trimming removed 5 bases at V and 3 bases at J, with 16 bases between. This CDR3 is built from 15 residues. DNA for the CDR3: TGTGCCAGCAGCGTCGCCGTCGGAGGCTACACTGAAGCTTTCTTT. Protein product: CASSVAVGGYTEAFF.

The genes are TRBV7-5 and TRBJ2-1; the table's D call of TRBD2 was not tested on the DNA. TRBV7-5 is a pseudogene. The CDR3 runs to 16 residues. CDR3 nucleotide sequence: TGTGCCAGAGGCGGGGAAGAGCATGCCCCCACCAATGAGCAGTTCTTC. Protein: CARGGEEHAPTNEQFF.

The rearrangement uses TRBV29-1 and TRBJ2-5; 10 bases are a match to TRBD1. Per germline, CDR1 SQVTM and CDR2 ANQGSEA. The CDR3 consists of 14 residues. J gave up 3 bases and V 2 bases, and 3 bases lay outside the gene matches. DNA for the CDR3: TGCAGCGTTGAACCCGGGACAGGGGAAGAGACCCAGTACTTC. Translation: CSVEPGTGEETQYF. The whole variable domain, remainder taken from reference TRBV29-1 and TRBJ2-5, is SAVISQKPSRDICQRGTSLTIQCQVDSQVTMMFWYRQQPGQSLTLIATANQGSEATYESGFVIDKFPISRPNLTFSTLTVSNMSPEDSSIYLCSVEPGTGEETQYFGPGTRLLVL.

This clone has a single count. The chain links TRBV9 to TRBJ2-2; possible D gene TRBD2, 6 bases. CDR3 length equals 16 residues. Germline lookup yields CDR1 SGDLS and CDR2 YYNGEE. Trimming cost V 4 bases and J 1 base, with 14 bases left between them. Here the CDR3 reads CASSPQGAGNTGELFF. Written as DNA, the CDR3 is TGTGCCAGCAGCCCCCAGGGAGCGGGGAACACCGGGGAGCTGTTTTTT.

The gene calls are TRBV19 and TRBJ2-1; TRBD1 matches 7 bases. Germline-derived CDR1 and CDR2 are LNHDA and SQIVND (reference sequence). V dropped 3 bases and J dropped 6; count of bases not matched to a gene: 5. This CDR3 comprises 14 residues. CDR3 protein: CASSIYRGFNEQFF. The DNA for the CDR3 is TGTGCCAGTAGTATTTACAGGGGATTCAATGAGCAGTTCTTC.

The CDR3 sequence: CASSARTSGRTDTQYF. The CDR3 nucleotides are TGTGCCAGCAGCGCCCGGACTAGCGGGAGGACAGATACGCAGTATTTT. The rearrangement uses TRBV9 and TRBJ2-3, with 14 bases that match TRBD2. CDR1 and CDR2 from the germline V gene are SGDLS and YYNGEE. V lost 3 bases and J lost 3; bases outside the gene matches: 3. CDR3 length: 16 amino acids.